The rows below give T cell receptor beta chains drawn from one sample of a study of T-cell reconstitution after alpha-beta-depleted transplantation in children. TCRdb processed the PCR reads anew with MiXCR; each CDR3 protein has one entry. This table holds some 300,000 distinct CDR3 sequences, 6.5% to 9% found once. The specimen was peripheral blood, collected 360 days after TCRalphabeta/CD19-depleted stem cell transplant. The source is a female patient aged 2-9 years who had a stem cell transplant for Fanconi anemia, so the T cells may come from the graft donor. Both conserved end residues are part of each CDR3. D genes are given only for firm matches. Size values are once, few and many counts, or a class for expanded clones, and some rows have none.

j_call,clone_size,d_call,v_call,cdr3_nt,cdr3_aa
TRBJ2-7,many,-,TRBV12-3/TRBV12-4,TGTGCCAGCACCCAAGGACGACGGGAGCAGTACTTC,CASTQGRREQYF
TRBJ1-6,many,TRBD1,TRBV29-1,TGCAGCGTTGCTGACAGGGTTAATTCACCCCTCCACTTT,CSVADRVNSPLHF
TRBJ2-4,-,TRBD1,TRBV6-2/TRBV6-3,TGTGCCAGCAAGACAGGGTCGAAGAACTTCGCCAGGACGGGCAAAAACATTCAGTACTTC,CASKTGSKNFARTGKNIQYF
TRBJ2-3,once,-,TRBV30,TGTGCCTGGACCGGTCAATCGGGGTTTCCTGCAGATACGCAGTATTTT,CAWTGQSGFPADTQYF
TRBJ1-1,many,-,TRBV10-3,TGTGCCATCAGTGACACCGGACACGGTGGGACTGAAGCTTTCTTT,CAISDTGHGGTEAFF
TRBJ2-1,many,-,TRBV10-3,TGTGCCATCAGTGGGGGGCAGGGAGGTGAGCAGTTCTTC,CAISGGQGGEQFF
TRBJ1-1,many,-,TRBV5-1,TGCGCCAGCAGCCCACAACGCCCGGAGGGGTATGTCACTGAAGCTTTCTTT,CASSPQRPEGYVTEAFF
TRBJ2-3,many,TRBD1,TRBV7-2,TGTGCCAGCGGCAGGGGGGATACGCAGTATTTT,CASGRGDTQYF
TRBJ2-4,-,-,TRBV11-2,TGTGCCAGCAGCTTGGATACGTCGCAGGGCGGGAACATTCAGTACTTC,CASSLDTSQGGNIQYF
TRBJ2-5,-,-,TRBV20-1,TGCAGTGCTAGTCGGGGGACCCAAGAGACCCAGTACTTC,CSASRGTQETQYF
TRBJ1-2,few,-,TRBV6-5,TGTGCCAGCAGTTACGCATATGAGAACTATGGCTACACCTTC,CASSYAYENYGYTF
TRBJ1-2,-,-,TRBV6-1,TGTGCCAGCAGCCCTACAGGGTATAACTATGGCTACACCTTC,CASSPTGYNYGYTF
TRBJ2-3,many,TRBD2,TRBV20-1,TGCAGTGCTAAATCCCTACTAGCGTTCGATACGCAGTATTTT,CSAKSLLAFDTQYF
TRBJ2-3,few,-,TRBV7-9,TGTGCCAGCAGCGCCCAAGGTTTCACAGATACGCAGTATTTT,CASSAQGFTDTQYF
TRBJ2-6,many,TRBD1,TRBV5-1,TGCGCCAGCAGCTTGCGGACAGGGGCTGGGGCCAACGTCCTGACTTTC,CASSLRTGAGANVLTF
TRBJ2-5,many,TRBD2,TRBV5-5,TGTGCCAGCACCTCAGCGGGGTTGGCGGAGACCCAGTACTTC,CASTSAGLAETQYF
TRBJ1-2,few,-,TRBV27,TGTGCCAGCAGTTTATCTATCCCCGGACATCTAGGCTACACCTTC,CASSLSIPGHLGYTF
TRBJ2-2,many,-,TRBV6-4,TGTGCCAGCAGTGACTGGCCAGAGACTAACACCGGGGAGCTGTTTTTT,CASSDWPETNTGELFF
TRBJ2-1,many,-,TRBV29-1,TGCAGCGTAACCGACCCAAATCGGGATGAGCAGTTCTTC,CSVTDPNRDEQFF
TRBJ2-3,few,-,TRBV4-1,TGCGCCAGCAGTCGCCGCCAGACAGATACGCAGTATTTT,CASSRRQTDTQYF
TRBJ1-2,many,-,TRBV20-1,TGCAGTGCTAGAGATAAACGGGGGACCTTC,CSARDKRGTF
TRBJ2-1,-,TRBD1,TRBV7-8,TGTGCCAGCAGCTCGGACAGGGCTTTCTACAATGAGCAGTTCTTC,CASSSDRAFYNEQFF